The entry below gives a single T cell receptor beta chain sequence along with its context. Its antigen is undetermined. This entry belongs to a study of cytomegalovirus exposure and HLA in healthy donors. Whole-study context: Clustering assigned approximately 78% of the approximately 400 genotyped donors to the Caucasian-associated ancestry cluster.

This PCR relied on a set of 60 Vbeta primers and 13 Jbeta primers. This table comes from immunoSEQ multiplex PCR, and its TCRdb copy is limited to in-frame clones, with some not included. Of fewer than 150,000 clones detected, roughly 70% appear once; the ten largest clones hold less than 4%. Germline CDR1 is SEHNR and CDR2 is FQNEAQ (reference sequence). V was pared by 5 bases and J by 2 bases, with 15 bases of the junction left unmatched. The CDR3 consists of 17 residues. Notes on the study in general: Associated with cytomegalovirus, according to the listing, were 170 or so TCR beta chains.

Donors showed nominal health when sampled, although they likely had unrecorded immune exposures. The chain has TRBV7-9 and TRBJ2-7; 7 nucleotides agree with TRBD1. Sequencing was done on a sample of PBMCs. This sequence originates from a man aged 25 to 45 in good health and CMV-seronegative. The CDR3: CASSQKTTGQDAYEQYF. CDR3 sequence (DNA): TGTGCCAGCAGCCAGAAAACGACAGGACAGGATGCCTACGAGCAGTACTTC.